The entry below describes one T cell receptor (beta chain). The method was immunoSEQ multiplex PCR; TCRdb's version includes in-frame clones alone and lacks a portion of them. The sample shows fewer than 250,000 clones, over 80% of them seen only once. The data were taken from a study of blood T cell repertoires in COVID-19. Whole-study context: Samples representing acute and convalescent COVID-19 were sourced from the United States, Italy and Spain.

Material for sequencing was peripheral blood. This clonotype was obtained from a woman aged 55-75 years with active or convalescent COVID-19.

The CDR3 loop reads CASSFLDYNEKLFF. The CDR3 DNA reads as TGTGCCAGCAGCTTTTTGGACTATAATGAAAAACTGTTTTTT. This chain joins TRBV5-6 and TRBJ1-4; D is ambiguous. The CDR3 covers 14 residues. The germline V gene encodes CDR1 SGHDT and CDR2 YYEEEE. Trimming left V 2 bases short and J 4 bases short, with 9 bases between.